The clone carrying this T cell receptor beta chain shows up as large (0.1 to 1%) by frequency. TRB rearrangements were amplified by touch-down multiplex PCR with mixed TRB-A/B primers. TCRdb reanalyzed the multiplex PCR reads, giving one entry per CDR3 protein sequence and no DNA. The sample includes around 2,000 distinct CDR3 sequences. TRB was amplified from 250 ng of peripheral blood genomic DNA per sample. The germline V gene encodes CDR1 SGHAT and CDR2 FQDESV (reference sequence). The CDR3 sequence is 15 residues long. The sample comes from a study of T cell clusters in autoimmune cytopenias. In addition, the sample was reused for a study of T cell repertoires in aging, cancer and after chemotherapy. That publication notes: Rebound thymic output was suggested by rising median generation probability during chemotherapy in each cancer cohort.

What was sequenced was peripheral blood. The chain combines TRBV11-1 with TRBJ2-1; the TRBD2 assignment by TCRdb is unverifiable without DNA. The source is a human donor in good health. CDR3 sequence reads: CASSRLAGSYNEQFF. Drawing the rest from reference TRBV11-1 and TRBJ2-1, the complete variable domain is EAEVAQSPRYKITEKSQAVAFWCDPISGHATLYWYRQILGQGPELLVQFQDESVVDDSQLPKDRFSAERLKGVDSTLKIQPAELGDSAMYLCASSRLAGSYNEQFFGPGTRLTVL.